This TCR beta chain was documented in a study of blood T cell repertoires in COVID-19. The overall study: PBMCs, B-cell-depleted T cells, or T cells provided the cDNA or gDNA that made up the material.

The data were produced by immunoSEQ multiplex PCR, yet TCRdb's version contains in-frame clones alone and is incomplete. The sample contains about 150,000 clones, around 87% of which appear only once. This clone was seen only a few times. This receptor was obtained from a woman in her 40s with acute or convalescent COVID-19. Input material: peripheral blood.

This CDR3 is CASSFGPLGGGLSNEQFF. CDR3 nucleotides: TGCGCCAGCAGCTTCGGGCCACTGGGGGGAGGGCTCTCCAATGAGCAGTTCTTC. The chain joins TRBV5-1 to TRBJ2-1; 7 bases are shared with TRBD2. Losses at the gene ends were 2 bases for V and 6 bases for J; bases not matched to a gene: 17. Germline CDR1 is SGHRS and CDR2 is YFSETQ. The CDR3 is 18 amino acids.